Listed below are T cell receptor beta chains from one sample, sequenced in a study of blood T cell repertoires in COVID-19. Assay: immunoSEQ multiplex PCR; the TCRdb copy retains only in-frame clones and omits some. The table lists about 370,000 clones, 85% to 90% of them singletons. Sequencing was carried out using PBMCs or T cells enriched from blood (not recorded which). The receptors here all came from a young man who had recovered from COVID-19. The CDR3 runs from the conserved cysteine through the conserved F or W. The order of the fields is CDR3 DNA, CDR3 protein, D gene, J gene, clone size, V gene. D genes are given only for firm matches. For some rows the clone size is stated as once, few or many, or as a class when expanded; others skip it.

CDR3 DNA: TGCGCCAGCAGCTTGGCCCTGAGCTCCTATAATTCACCCCTCCACTTT; CDR3 protein: CASSLALSSYNSPLHF; D gene: -; J gene: TRBJ1-6; clone size: once; V gene: TRBV5-1
CDR3 DNA: TGTGCCAGCAGCGGACAGGTCTACGAGCAGTACTTC; CDR3 protein: CASSGQVYEQYF; D gene: TRBD1; J gene: TRBJ2-7; clone size: -; V gene: TRBV6-2/TRBV6-3
CDR3 DNA: TGTGCCAGCAGCTTCCTGACAGGGCTTAAGCGAGGCTACACCTTC; CDR3 protein: CASSFLTGLKRGYTF; D gene: TRBD1; J gene: TRBJ1-2; clone size: -; V gene: TRBV3-1/TRBV3-2
CDR3 DNA: TGTGCCAGCAGTCCCGGAGCGAACACTGAAGCTTTCTTT; CDR3 protein: CASSPGANTEAFF; D gene: -; J gene: TRBJ1-1; clone size: -; V gene: TRBV11-3
CDR3 DNA: TGTGCCAGCAGCTTGCTCGGAAACACCATATATTTT; CDR3 protein: CASSLLGNTIYF; D gene: -; J gene: TRBJ1-3; clone size: once; V gene: TRBV5-8
CDR3 DNA: TGCGCCAGCAGCACCCTAGCGGGGGGACCCAGAGAGACCCAGTACTTC; CDR3 protein: CASSTLAGGPRETQYF; D gene: TRBD2; J gene: TRBJ2-5; clone size: -; V gene: TRBV4-1
CDR3 DNA: TGTGCCAGCAGTTACTCGGGACTAAAAGAGACCCAGTACTTC; CDR3 protein: CASSYSGLKETQYF; D gene: TRBD2; J gene: TRBJ2-5; clone size: -; V gene: TRBV6-5
CDR3 DNA: TGTGCCAGCAGTTTACCTCAATACAGGGGGTTTAACTATGGCTACACCTTC; CDR3 protein: CASSLPQYRGFNYGYTF; D gene: TRBD1; J gene: TRBJ1-2; clone size: -; V gene: TRBV28
CDR3 DNA: TGTGCCAGCAGCTATAGACTAGCGGGGAGGGAAGAGCAGTTCTTC; CDR3 protein: CASSYRLAGREEQFF; D gene: TRBD2; J gene: TRBJ2-1; clone size: -; V gene: TRBV5-4
CDR3 DNA: TGTGCCAGCTCACCGGACAGGGGGAATCAGCCCCAGCATTTT; CDR3 protein: CASSPDRGNQPQHF; D gene: TRBD1; J gene: TRBJ1-5; clone size: -; V gene: TRBV18
CDR3 DNA: TGTGCCAGCAGCCGGGTCACAGATACGCAGTATTTT; CDR3 protein: CASSRVTDTQYF; D gene: -; J gene: TRBJ2-3; clone size: -; V gene: TRBV11-2
CDR3 DNA: TGTGCTAGTGGTTCGGGCGGGGTAGCTAGCACAGATACGCAGTATTTT; CDR3 protein: CASGSGGVASTDTQYF; D gene: -; J gene: TRBJ2-3; clone size: -; V gene: TRBV12-5
CDR3 DNA: TGTGCCAGCAGCCAAGAGTACGGAGGGGTAGAAGGGGCCAACGTCCTGACTTTC; CDR3 protein: CASSQEYGGVEGANVLTF; D gene: -; J gene: TRBJ2-6; clone size: -; V gene: TRBV14
CDR3 DNA: TGCGCCAGCAGCTTGGACGGCGGGGGGTACAATGAGCAGTTCTTC; CDR3 protein: CASSLDGGGYNEQFF; D gene: TRBD2; J gene: TRBJ2-1; clone size: -; V gene: TRBV5-1
CDR3 DNA: TGTGCCAGCAGCCAAGATTCTAGGGACTCCGGGGAGCTGTTTTTT; CDR3 protein: CASSQDSRDSGELFF; D gene: -; J gene: TRBJ2-2; clone size: -; V gene: TRBV4-2